This passage covers 20 T cell receptor beta chains from one sample sequenced in a study of cytomegalovirus exposure and HLA in healthy donors (dated by TCRdb to 2015 to 2018). Library generation was performed with the immunoSEQ multiplex PCR assay. For the multiplex PCR, a mixture combining 60 forward primers for TCR Vbeta segments and 13 reverse primers for TCR Jbeta segments was used. TCRdb holds this immuneACCESS table with in-frame rearrangements only. Some clones are missing; in checked studies, unresolved V genes explain under half, and the rest has no known cause. Counted in this sample were roughly 250,000 clones; approximately 85% of them appeared once. In total, the top ten clones hold roughly 2% of the sample. Specimen: PBMCs. These receptors were collected from a woman aged 40 to 55 in good health and CMV-seropositive.

The chain combines TRBV4-3 with TRBJ2-2, with a tentative D call TRBD2 (6 bases). V gave up 0 bases and J gave up 3 bases, with 14 bases separating them. This CDR3 has 17 residues. Germline values: CDR1 LGHNA, CDR2 YSLEER. CDR3 sequence: CASSQDPLARDTGELFF. For the CDR3, the DNA is TGCGCCAGCAGCCAAGATCCCCTAGCGAGGGACACCGGGGAGCTGTTTTTT.

The genes are TRBV19 and TRBJ2-5; D unclear. The germline V and J ends were trimmed by 6 bases and 1 base, with 15 bases remaining between them. The CDR3 contains 15 residues. Germline lookup yields CDR1 LNHDA and CDR2 SQIVND (reference sequence). The CDR3 sequence is CASSDHGQTQETQYF. In DNA, the CDR3 is TGTGCCAGTAGCGACCATGGGCAGACCCAAGAGACCCAGTACTTC.

This chain links TRBV27 with TRBJ1-5; D might be TRBD1 (6 bases). Trimming took off 8 bases at V and 4 bases at J, with 15 bases between the two ends. The CDR3 consists of 14 residues. Germline values: CDR1 MNHEY, CDR2 SMNVEV (reference sequence). This CDR3 reads CASGAQGFNQPQHF. The CDR3 DNA sequence: TGTGCCAGCGGAGCACAGGGTTTTAATCAGCCCCAGCATTTT.

The V and J genes are TRBV28 and TRBJ1-6, with TRBD1 identical over 9 bases. The CDR3 extends over 16 amino acids. Germline CDR1 is MDHEN and CDR2 is SYDVKM. V shed 2 bases, J shed 9 bases, and the junction held 8 bases outside the gene matches. The CDR3 DNA is TGTGCCAGCAGTTTACCCCGTGGGGACAGGGCTTCACCCCTCCACTTT. It is translated as CASSLPRGDRASPLHF. Together with reference TRBV28 and TRBJ1-6, the CDR3 gives the full variable domain: DVKVTQSSRYLVKRTGEKVFLECVQDMDHENMFWYRQDPGLGLRLIYFSYDVKMKEKGDIPEGYSVSREKKERFSLILESASTNQTSMYLCASSLPRGDRASPLHFGNGTRLTVT.

The CDR3 region is CASSTTGDQPQHF. CDR3 in DNA: TGTGCCAGTAGTACGACAGGGGATCAGCCCCAGCATTTT. V usage is TRBV19 and J usage is TRBJ1-5; TRBD1 agrees at 8 bases. The germline V gene has CDR1 LNHDA and CDR2 SQIVND (reference sequence). The junction had 1 base not matched to a gene; V was cut back by 4 bases and J by 5 bases. The CDR3 covers 13 residues.

This clone was observed a single time. The gene calls are TRBV6-5 and TRBJ2-7; D is uncertain. V lost 6 bases and J lost 2, with 17 bases in between. The CDR3 sequence is 15 residues long. Germline CDR1 is MNHEY and CDR2 is SVGAGI. In DNA form, the CDR3 reads TGTGCCAGCAGCTCCGGCACCGCAGGCGCCTACGAGCAGTACTTC. Its protein is CASSSGTAGAYEQYF.

The V call is TRBV19, the J call TRBJ2-2; 15 bases are a match to TRBD2. The CDR3 contains 16 residues. Germline loops: CDR1 LNHDA, CDR2 SQIVND (reference sequence). Trimming took 3 bases from V and 8 from J; bases not matched to a gene: 4. The CDR3 loop is CASSIGLAGGVGELFF. The CDR3 DNA is TGTGCCAGTAGTATTGGACTAGCGGGAGGGGTAGGGGAGCTGTTTTTT.

The gene calls are TRBV19 and TRBJ1-3; D not resolved. The CDR3 is 14 amino acids. Trimming took off 3 bases at V and 4 bases at J, with 10 bases between the two ends. CDR1 is LNHDA and CDR2 is SQIVND in the germline V gene (reference sequence). CDR3 nucleotide sequence: TGTGCCAGTAGTATTCGGGGAAGGGGAAACACCATATATTTT. Amino acids: CASSIRGRGNTIYF.

This chain uses TRBV25-1 with TRBJ1-4, with 7 bases that match TRBD1. Germline CDR1 is MGHDK and CDR2 is SYGVNS. V lost 1 base, J lost 8 bases, and 10 bases stayed unmatched. The CDR3 has 16 residues. The CDR3: CASSELGGREEEKLFF. DNA of the CDR3: TGTGCCAGCAGTGAATTAGGGGGCAGGGAGGAAGAAAAACTGTTTTTT.

V is TRBV4-2 and J is TRBJ2-1; 10 nucleotides align to TRBD2. CDR1 is LGHNA and CDR2 is YNFKEQ in the germline V gene. This CDR3 has 15 residues. The ends lost 1 base at V and 7 bases at J; junction bases unmatched: 4. CDR3 protein: CASSQVASGSNEQFF. The CDR3 nucleotides read TGTGCCAGCAGCCAAGTAGCTAGCGGGAGTAATGAGCAGTTCTTC.

The sample holds one count of this clone. This chain joins TRBV11-2 and TRBJ2-6; the D gene is possibly TRBD2 (5 bases). Germline CDR1 reads SGHAT; CDR2 reads FQNNGV. The CDR3 totals 17 residues. Between the trimmed V and J ends, which lost 3 bases and 2 bases, there was a span of 14 bases. The CDR3 DNA reads TGTGCCAGCAGCTTCGATTGGGGAGTTCCTGGGGCCAACGTCCTGACTTTC. Its protein is CASSFDWGVPGANVLTF.

V gene TRBV7-8 combines with J gene TRBJ1-5; a possible D gene is TRBD1 (5 bases). CDR1 SGHVS and CDR2 FQNEAQ come from the germline V gene. There are 14 residues in the CDR3. The ends were cut back, 6 bases at V and 1 base at J, with 10 bases in the middle. The CDR3 DNA sequence: TGTGCCAGCAGTCTGACAGTCAGCAATCAGCCCCAGCATTTT. This encodes CASSLTVSNQPQHF.

This clone was recorded once. The chain combines TRBV9 with TRBJ2-7, with a weak D call TRBD1 (6 bases). V was trimmed by 3 bases and J by 5 bases, leaving 21 bases between them. The CDR3 contains 16 residues. In germline, CDR1 is SGDLS, CDR2 YYNGEE. The CDR3 DNA reads as TGTGCCAGCAGCGCAGGGGTCGCCGGGCGCCGGGACGAGCAGTACTTC. Translated: CASSAGVAGRRDEQYF.

The chain links TRBV19 to TRBJ2-1; 7 bases fit TRBD2. V was pared by 5 bases and J by 7 bases, with 11 bases of the junction left unmatched. Germline CDR1 and CDR2: LNHDA and SQIVND (reference sequence). CDR3 size: 15 residues. The CDR3 DNA follows: TGTGCCAGTAGTCCCTGGACTAGTCGAGGTAATGAGCAGTTCTTC. It codes for CASSPWTSRGNEQFF.

This sequence joins TRBV6-6 and TRBJ2-3; D might be TRBD2 (5 bases). This CDR3 has 15 residues. The germline V gene encodes CDR1 MNHNY and CDR2 SVGAGI (reference sequence). V was clipped by 7 bases and J by 0 bases, with 14 bases between them. CDR3 in amino acids: CASIGLSLSTDTQYF. The CDR3 bases are TGTGCCAGCATCGGACTTTCTCTAAGCACAGATACGCAGTATTTT.

The gene calls are TRBV13 and TRBJ2-7; 10 nucleotides align to TRBD1. V lost 5 bases, J lost 2 bases, and 6 bases stayed unmatched. This CDR3 comprises 15 residues. Germline V CDR1 and CDR2: PRHDT, FYEKMQ (reference sequence). The CDR3 loop reads CASSPGTGAPYEQYF. In nucleotides, the CDR3 is TGTGCCAGCAGCCCCGGGACAGGGGCACCCTACGAGCAGTACTTC.

J is TRBJ2-7 and V is TRBV9; possibly TRBD1 for D (5 bases). V dropped 0 bases and J dropped 1 base, with 8 bases sitting between them. Germline CDR1 and CDR2: SGDLS and YYNGEE. This CDR3 has 14 amino acids. The CDR3 here is CASSVGAGSYEQYF. CDR3 nucleotide sequence: TGTGCCAGCAGCGTAGGGGCAGGGTCCTACGAGCAGTACTTC.

The chain joins TRBV5-6 to TRBJ2-3; D is uncertain. This CDR3 is built from 12 residues. V gave up 2 bases and J gave up 1 base, with 2 bases separating them. Germline CDR1 reads SGHDT; CDR2 reads YYEEEE. CDR3 protein: CASSFGTDTQYF. The CDR3 DNA sequence: TGTGCCAGCAGCTTCGGCACAGATACGCAGTATTTT.

This sequence joins TRBV11-3 and TRBJ2-7, with D hard to call. Trimming removed 4 bases from V and 1 base from J, with 8 bases in between. This CDR3 spans 13 amino acids. Germline V gene lookup returns CDR1 SGHNT and CDR2 YENEEA. CDR3 loop: CASSSQASYEQYF. CDR3 bases: TGTGCCAGCAGCTCTCAGGCATCCTACGAGCAGTACTTC.

This chain connects TRBV9 to TRBJ1-3; D uncertain. Trimming pared 1 base from V and 0 bases from J, leaving 11 bases between. The length of the CDR3 is 16 residues. Germline assignment: CDR1 SGDLS and CDR2 YYNGEE. DNA of the CDR3: TGTGCCAGCAGCGTAACCAGTTCTCCCTCTGGAAACACCATATATTTT. Translation gives CASSVTSSPSGNTIYF.